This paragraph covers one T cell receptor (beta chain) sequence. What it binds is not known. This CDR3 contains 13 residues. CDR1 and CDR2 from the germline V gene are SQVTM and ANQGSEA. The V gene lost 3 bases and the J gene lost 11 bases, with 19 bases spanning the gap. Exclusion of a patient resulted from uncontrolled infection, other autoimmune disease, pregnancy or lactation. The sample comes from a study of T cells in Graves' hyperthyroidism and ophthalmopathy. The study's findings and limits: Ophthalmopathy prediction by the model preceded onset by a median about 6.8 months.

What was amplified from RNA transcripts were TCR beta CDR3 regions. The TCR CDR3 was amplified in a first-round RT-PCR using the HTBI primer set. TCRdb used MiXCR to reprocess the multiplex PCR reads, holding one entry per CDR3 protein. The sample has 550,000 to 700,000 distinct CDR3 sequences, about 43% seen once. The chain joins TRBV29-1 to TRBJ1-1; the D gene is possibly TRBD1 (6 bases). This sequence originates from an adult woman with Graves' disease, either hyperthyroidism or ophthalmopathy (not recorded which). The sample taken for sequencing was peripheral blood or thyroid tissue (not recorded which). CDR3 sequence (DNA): TGCAGCGTTGATGTCCTACAGGGCCGGGGGGCTTTCTTT. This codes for CSVDVLQGRGAFF. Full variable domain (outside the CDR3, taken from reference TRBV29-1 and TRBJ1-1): SAVISQKPSRDICQRGTSLTIQCQVDSQVTMMFWYRQQPGQSLTLIATANQGSEATYESGFVIDKFPISRPNLTFSTLTVSNMSPEDSSIYLCSVDVLQGRGAFFGQGTRLTVV.